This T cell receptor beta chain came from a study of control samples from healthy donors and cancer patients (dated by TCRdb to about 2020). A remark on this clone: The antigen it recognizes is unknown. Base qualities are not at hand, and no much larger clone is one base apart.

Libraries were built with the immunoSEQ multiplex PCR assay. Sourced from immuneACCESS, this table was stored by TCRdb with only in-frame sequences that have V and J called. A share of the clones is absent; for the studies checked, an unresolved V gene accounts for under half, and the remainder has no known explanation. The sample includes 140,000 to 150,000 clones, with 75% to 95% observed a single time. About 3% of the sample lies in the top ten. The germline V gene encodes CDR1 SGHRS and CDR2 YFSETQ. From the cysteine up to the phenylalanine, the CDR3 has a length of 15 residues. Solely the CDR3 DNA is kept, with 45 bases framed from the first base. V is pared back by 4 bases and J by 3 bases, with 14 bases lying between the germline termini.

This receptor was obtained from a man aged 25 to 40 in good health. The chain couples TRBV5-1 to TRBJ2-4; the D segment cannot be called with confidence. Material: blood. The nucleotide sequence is TGCGCCAGCAGCCTCGACGGGTACGGCAAAAACATTCAGTACTTC. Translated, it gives CASSLDGYGKNIQYF.